These 25 T cell receptor beta chains were sequenced from one sample in a study of regulatory T cells in long-lasting Graves disease. Library construction for TCR beta used iRepertoire HTBI primers and Arm-PCR of CDR3 regions. Using its own MiXCR run on the multiplex PCR reads, TCRdb lists one record per CDR3 protein. This sample has 400,000 to 500,000 distinct CDR3 sequences, with roughly a fifth found just once. Time point described: persistent/refractory GD, antithyroid drugs over 5 years with positive TRAb. From PBMCs, RNA was extracted and then used to make the TCR library. Sequenced material: peripheral blood mononuclear cells (PBMCs), taken when the disease was refractory, from a patient treated with antithyroid drugs. The receptors shown here come from a female donor with Graves disease.

This chain uses TRBV3-1 with TRBJ2-7, with unresolved D. This CDR3 is 15 amino acids long. Germline CDR1 is LGHDT and CDR2 is YNNKEL (reference sequence). V was trimmed by 0 bases and J by 2 bases, leaving 11 bases between them. CDR3 sequence: CASSQDAQVTYEQYF. The CDR3, as DNA: TGTGCCAGCAGCCAAGATGCCCAGGTCACCTACGAGCAGTACTTC.

The table lists this clonotype with a few counts. The rearrangement uses TRBV4-1 and TRBJ1-1; 8 positions match TRBD1. Germline CDR1 reads MGHRA; CDR2 reads YSYEKL. Losses at the gene ends were 0 bases for V and 5 bases for J; bases not matched to a gene: 11. The CDR3 covers 17 residues. This CDR3 is CASSQEAQGAGETEAFF. The CDR3 coding sequence is TGCGCCAGCAGCCAAGAGGCGCAGGGGGCCGGTGAAACTGAAGCTTTCTTT.

This clonotype appeared once. The chain has TRBV20-1 and TRBJ2-1; 13 bases map to TRBD2. The junction had 16 bases not matched to a gene; V was cut back by 6 bases and J by 8 bases. This CDR3 region has 17 residues. Germline CDR1 is DFQATT and CDR2 is SNEGSKA (reference sequence). This CDR3 reads CSAKKPGLAGDFHEQFF. CDR3 bases: TGCAGTGCCAAGAAGCCCGGACTAGCGGGAGATTTCCATGAGCAGTTCTTC.

This clonotype was detected ten times or more. This chain connects TRBV5-1 to TRBJ2-7; 9 bases line up with TRBD2. V lost 1 base and J lost 5; bases outside the gene matches: 4. The CDR3 length is 14 residues. Germline loops: CDR1 SGHRS, CDR2 YFSETQ. The CDR3 DNA follows: TGCGCCAGCAGCTTGTTAGCGGGAGATAACGAGCAGTACTTC. Its protein is CASSLLAGDNEQYF.

This clonotype was recorded a few times. A much larger clone differs by one base, so this may be a read error. No conserved phenylalanine or tryptophan ends this CDR3, so it is likely a read error. This sequence joins TRBV28 and TRBJ1-2, with D unresolved. This CDR3 has 13 amino acids. Per the germline V gene, CDR1 is MDHEN and CDR2 is SYDVKM. Trimming left V 3 bases short and J 1 base short, with 6 bases between. In DNA, the CDR3 is TGTGCCAGCAGTTTGTACAGTAACTATGGCTACACCCTC. This gives the protein CASSLYSNYGYTL.

This clonotype appeared many times. The chain uses TRBV2 and TRBJ2-7, with TRBD1 matching 8 bases. Germline CDR1 SNHLY, CDR2 FYNNEI. CDR3 length: 12 amino acids. V lost 10 bases and J lost 3; bases outside the gene matches: 5. In nucleotides, the CDR3 is TGTGCCACCATCGACAGGGGCTACGAGCAGTACTTC. Encoded protein: CATIDRGYEQYF. The whole variable domain, filled in from reference TRBV2 and TRBJ2-7, reads EPEVTQTPSHQVTQMGQEVILRCVPISNHLYFYWYRQILGQKVEFLVSFYNNEISEKSEIFDDQFSVERPDGSNFTLKIRSTKLEDSAMYFCATIDRGYEQYFGPGTRLTVT.

This clonotype was seen ten or more times. The chain joins TRBV12-3 or TRBV12-4 to TRBJ1-5, with 9 bases lining up with TRBD1. The CDR3 has 15 residues. J was trimmed by 7 bases and V by 6 bases; bases with no gene match: 10. The CDR3 loop is CASSRGTGWAQPQHF. The CDR3 region has the DNA TGTGCCAGCAGCCGAGGGACAGGGTGGGCGCAGCCCCAGCATTTT.

This clonotype was counted a few times. The J gene is TRBJ2-2, the V gene TRBV12-3 or TRBV12-4; the D gene is possibly TRBD1 (5 bases). V was clipped by 10 bases and J by 1 base, with 10 bases between them. The CDR3 length is 13 residues. The CDR3 region has the DNA TGTGCCATCCAGGGCCAGAACACCGGGGAGCTGTTTTTT. Translation: CAIQGQNTGELFF.

At least ten counts were recorded for this clonotype. The gene calls are TRBV27 and TRBJ2-7; the D is unclear. Germline CDR1 is MNHEY and CDR2 is SMNVEV (reference sequence). This CDR3 has 13 amino acids. V was cut by 2 bases and J by 3 bases, with 8 bases left in between. CDR3 nucleotide sequence: TGTGCCAGCAGTTTACGTCAGAACTACGAGCAGTACTTC. This encodes CASSLRQNYEQYF.

In its sample, this clonotype was seen many times. The chain uses TRBV28 and TRBJ1-3; 8 bases map to TRBD1. The CDR3 is 15 amino acids. V shed 4 bases and J 4 bases; nucleotides not matched to a gene: 6. CDR1 is MDHEN and CDR2 is SYDVKM in the germline V gene. The CDR3 is CASSSGWTGGNTIYF. In DNA, the CDR3 is TGTGCCAGCAGTTCTGGGTGGACAGGGGGAAACACCATATATTTT.

There are many counts of this clonotype. The chain recombines TRBV12-3 or TRBV12-4 with TRBJ2-7; D unclear. The CDR3 has 16 amino acids. Trimming pared 3 bases from V and 2 bases from J, leaving 17 bases between. Here the CDR3 DNA reads TGTGCCAGCAGTTTCAAGCGTCGGCAGGCCGCCTACGAGCAGTACTTC. Translated: CASSFKRRQAAYEQYF.

On this clonotype: A read error is likely here: a far larger clone is one base away. This chain connects TRBV11-3 to TRBJ2-5, with a weak D call TRBD1 (6 bases). V lost 5 bases and J 5 bases, leaving 21 bases between the germline ends. Germline V gene data show CDR1 as SGHNT and CDR2 as YENEEA. The CDR3 is 16 amino acids. The CDR3 here is CASSQSWGPQGETQYF. DNA for the CDR3: TGTGCCAGCAGCCAATCGTGGGGCCCCCAGGGGGAGACCCAGTACTTC.

This sequence joins TRBV5-1 and TRBJ2-1; 12 bases agree with TRBD1. Trimming removed 0 bases from V and 6 bases from J; junction bases left unmatched: 1. Germline values: CDR1 SGHRS, CDR2 YFSETQ. The CDR3 totals 15 residues. CDR3 coding DNA: TGCGCCAGCAGCTTGGCGGGACAGGGGGCCAATGAGCAGTTCTTC. Amino acids: CASSLAGQGANEQFF.

The chain carries TRBV7-9 and TRBJ2-3; D uncertain. The CDR3 length is 14 residues. V was trimmed by 6 bases and J by 1 base, leaving 11 bases between them. The germline V gene encodes CDR1 SEHNR and CDR2 FQNEAQ (reference sequence). The DNA for the CDR3 is TGTGCCAGCAGACCGGACGGCGGCACAGATACGCAGTATTTT. It encodes CASRPDGGTDTQYF.

J is TRBJ2-7 and V is TRBV29-1; D is ambiguous. The CDR3 loop spans 12 amino acids. CDR1 SQVTM and CDR2 ANQGSEA come from the germline V gene. The V and J ends lost 6 bases and 2 bases respectively, with 11 bases between them. CDR3 in DNA: TGCAGCGTCGAGGACGACACCTACGAGCAGTACTTC. It is translated as CSVEDDTYEQYF.

Ten or more counts support this clonotype. The V call is TRBV2, the J call TRBJ2-2; unclear D gene. Trimming stripped 7 bases from V and 4 bases from J, with 7 bases between. Germline lookup yields CDR1 SNHLY and CDR2 FYNNEI. The CDR3 has 12 amino acids. The CDR3 DNA reads as TGTGCCAGCAACTTATTCACCGGGGAGCTGTTTTTT. Residues: CASNLFTGELFF.

The sample holds many counts of this clonotype. The chain is built from TRBV28 and TRBJ2-7, with TRBD1 identical over 7 bases. Unmatched junction bases numbered 12, after V lost 6 bases and J lost 7 bases. This CDR3 contains 14 residues. CDR1 is MDHEN and CDR2 is SYDVKM in the germline V gene. For the CDR3, the DNA is TGTGCCAGCAGCATTAGACAGGGCTTTCGGGAGCAGTACTTC. Its protein is CASSIRQGFREQYF.

The rearrangement joins TRBV13 to TRBJ2-1, with D unclear. From germline, CDR1 is PRHDT and CDR2 FYEKMQ (reference sequence). V shed 5 bases and J shed 10 bases, with 24 bases lying between them. The CDR3 sequence is 16 residues long. CDR3 loop: CASSPKDGPAIWEQFF. Here the CDR3 DNA reads TGTGCCAGCAGCCCAAAGGACGGGCCAGCTATCTGGGAGCAGTTCTTC.

The chain joins TRBV30 to TRBJ2-7, with D possibly TRBD2 on 6 matching bases. CDR1 and CDR2 from the germline V gene are GTSNPN and SVGIG (reference sequence). Deletions cut 0 bases from V and 11 bases from J, with 11 bases between. This CDR3 is built from 11 residues. The DNA of the CDR3 is TGTGCCTGGAGTGTACTGGGACTTAAGTACTTC. Residues: CAWSVLGLKYF.

This clonotype was seen ten or more times. V usage is TRBV2 and J usage is TRBJ1-5; D not resolved. CDR3 length: 16 amino acids. Trimming took off 3 bases at V and 5 bases at J, with 17 bases between the two ends. The V gene's germline CDR1 is SNHLY and CDR2 FYNNEI. DNA for the CDR3: TGTGCCAGCAGTGATGTTTACGGAAGCCTGCATCAGCCCCAGCATTTT. Translation gives CASSDVYGSLHQPQHF.

This clonotype was recorded at least ten times. This chain links TRBV28 with TRBJ2-7, with 7 bases lining up with TRBD1. This CDR3 contains 16 residues. Germline V gene data show CDR1 as MDHEN and CDR2 as SYDVKM. J gave up 0 bases and V 4 bases, and 9 bases lay outside the gene matches. The CDR3 spells CASSSPGTASSYEQYF. The CDR3 nucleotides are TGTGCCAGCAGTTCCCCGGGGACAGCGAGCTCCTACGAGCAGTACTTC.

This clonotype turned up a few times. The genes are TRBV11-1 and TRBJ2-2; no reliable D call. In germline, CDR1 is SGHAT, CDR2 FQDESV (reference sequence). This CDR3 contains 14 residues. Trimming removed 4 bases at V and 1 base at J, with 7 bases between. The CDR3 region has the DNA TGTGCCAGCAGCTCACTTTTGAACACCGGGGAGCTGTTTTTT. Translation gives CASSSLLNTGELFF.

J is TRBJ1-2 and V is TRBV20-1, with D possibly being TRBD1 (6 bases). The V end lost 4 bases, the J end lost 5 bases, and 11 bases lay between the germline ends. Germline CDR1 DFQATT, CDR2 SNEGSKA (reference sequence). The CDR3 runs to 12 residues. For the CDR3, the DNA is TGCAGTGCTACTGACAGGTGGTATGGCTACACCTTC. This sequence encodes CSATDRWYGYTF.

A word on this clonotype: It may be a read error: a sequence one base away is much more abundant. The CDR3 DNA reads TGCAGCGTTCCAGCGGGAACCTACGAGCAGTACTTC. Translated, it gives CSVPAGTYEQYF. The gene calls are TRBV29-1 and TRBJ2-7; 7 bases align to TRBD2. Losses at the gene ends were 5 bases for V and 2 bases for J; bases not matched to a gene: 3. This CDR3 has 12 amino acids. In germline, CDR1 is SQVTM, CDR2 ANQGSEA.

The V gene is TRBV5-1, the J gene TRBJ1-1; D remains ambiguous. Trimming pared 3 bases from V and 1 base from J, leaving 10 bases between. This CDR3 contains 14 residues. CDR1 SGHRS and CDR2 YFSETQ come from the germline V gene. DNA of the CDR3: TGCGCCAGCAGCTCCCGGGGAGGGAACACTGAAGCTTTCTTT. Translated: CASSSRGGNTEAFF.